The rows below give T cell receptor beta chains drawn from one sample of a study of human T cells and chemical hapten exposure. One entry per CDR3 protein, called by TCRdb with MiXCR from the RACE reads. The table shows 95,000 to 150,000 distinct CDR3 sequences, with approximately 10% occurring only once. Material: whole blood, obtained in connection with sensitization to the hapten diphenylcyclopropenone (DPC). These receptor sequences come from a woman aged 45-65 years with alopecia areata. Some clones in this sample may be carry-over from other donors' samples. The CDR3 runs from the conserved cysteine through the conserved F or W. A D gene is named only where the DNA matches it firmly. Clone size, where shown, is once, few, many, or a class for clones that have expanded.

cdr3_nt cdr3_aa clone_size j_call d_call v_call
TGTGCCAGCAGTTCGACAGGGGGTAGCTCTGGGGCCAACGTCCTGACTTTC CASSSTGGSSGANVLTF many TRBJ2-6 TRBD1 TRBV6-5
TGTGCCAGCAGATCTTCATATGGAGCTCCCTACGAGCAGTACTTC CASRSSYGAPYEQYF . TRBJ2-7 . TRBV27
TGTGCCAGCAGTTATATGGACATTCAGTACTTC CASSYMDIQYF . TRBJ2-4 . TRBV6-2/TRBV6-3
TGTGCCAGCCTTCCCTGGACGGGGGACAGGGTCCACGAGCAGTACTTC CASLPWTGDRVHEQYF few TRBJ2-7 TRBD1 TRBV6-6
TGCAGCGTTGAAGATCGACAGGGTGCGCCTGAAGCTTTCTTT CSVEDRQGAPEAFF few TRBJ1-1 TRBD1 TRBV29-1
TGTGCCATCAGCCGGACAGACGACACCGGCTCACCCCTCCACTTT CAISRTDDTGSPLHF . TRBJ1-6 . TRBV10-3
TGTGCCATCAGCGAGGACAGGGGTACTGAAGCTTTCTTT CAISEDRGTEAFF many TRBJ1-1 TRBD1 TRBV10-3
TGTGCCAGCAGCCGAATACAGGGGCTTGGGCAGTTCTTC CASSRIQGLGQFF few TRBJ2-1 TRBD1 TRBV11-1
TGCAGTGCCCAAGGACAGGCCGGGAGCATTCAGTACTTC CSAQGQAGSIQYF many TRBJ2-4 . TRBV20-1
TGTGCCAGCAGCTTTAGAGGGGGGGCGGCGGAGCAGTTCTTC CASSFRGGAAEQFF many TRBJ2-1 . TRBV7-3
TGTGCCAGCAGCTCTAATACACTTAAGGCCCAGAATCAGCCCCAGCATTTT CASSSNTLKAQNQPQHF few TRBJ1-5 . TRBV6-6
TGTGCCAGCAGCTCCCTCACAGGGCTGCTAGCCAAAAACATTCAGTACTTC CASSSLTGLLAKNIQYF few TRBJ2-4 . TRBV7-9
TGTGCCAGCCCTGGGAAAGGGGGCAATGAGCAGTTCTTC CASPGKGGNEQFF few TRBJ2-1 . TRBV28
TGTGCCAGCAGTTACGTCGGTAGCTCCTACAATGAGCAGTTCTTC CASSYVGSSYNEQFF . TRBJ2-1 . TRBV6-2/TRBV6-3
TGTGCCAGCAGTTCCCGGACAGGGAACTATGGCTACACCTTC CASSSRTGNYGYTF few TRBJ1-2 TRBD1 TRBV6-5
TGTGCCATCAGTCGGGGCGTCTCTGGGGCCAACGTCCTGACTTTC CAISRGVSGANVLTF . TRBJ2-6 . TRBV10-3
TGTGCCATAGGACAGGCTCCCTCCGACGAGCAGTACTTC CAIGQAPSDEQYF . TRBJ2-7 TRBD1 TRBV10-3
TGTGCCAGCAGCGAAGTAGCGGGAAGTGTTGCAGATACGCAGTATTTT CASSEVAGSVADTQYF many TRBJ2-3 TRBD2 TRBV14